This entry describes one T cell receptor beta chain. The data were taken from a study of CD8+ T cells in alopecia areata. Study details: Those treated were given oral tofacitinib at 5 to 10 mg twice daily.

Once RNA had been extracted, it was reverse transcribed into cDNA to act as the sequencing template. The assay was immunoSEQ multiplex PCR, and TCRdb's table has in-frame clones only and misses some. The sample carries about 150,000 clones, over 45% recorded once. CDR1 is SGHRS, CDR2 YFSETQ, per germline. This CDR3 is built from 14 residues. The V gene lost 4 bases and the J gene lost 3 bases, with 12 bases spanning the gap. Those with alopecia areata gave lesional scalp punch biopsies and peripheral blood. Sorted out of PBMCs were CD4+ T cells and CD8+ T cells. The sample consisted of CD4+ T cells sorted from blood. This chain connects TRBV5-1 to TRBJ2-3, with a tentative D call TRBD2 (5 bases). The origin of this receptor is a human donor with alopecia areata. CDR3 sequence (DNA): TGCGCCAGCAGCAGAGGGCCCTCGACAGATACGCAGTATTTT. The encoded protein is CASSRGPSTDTQYF.